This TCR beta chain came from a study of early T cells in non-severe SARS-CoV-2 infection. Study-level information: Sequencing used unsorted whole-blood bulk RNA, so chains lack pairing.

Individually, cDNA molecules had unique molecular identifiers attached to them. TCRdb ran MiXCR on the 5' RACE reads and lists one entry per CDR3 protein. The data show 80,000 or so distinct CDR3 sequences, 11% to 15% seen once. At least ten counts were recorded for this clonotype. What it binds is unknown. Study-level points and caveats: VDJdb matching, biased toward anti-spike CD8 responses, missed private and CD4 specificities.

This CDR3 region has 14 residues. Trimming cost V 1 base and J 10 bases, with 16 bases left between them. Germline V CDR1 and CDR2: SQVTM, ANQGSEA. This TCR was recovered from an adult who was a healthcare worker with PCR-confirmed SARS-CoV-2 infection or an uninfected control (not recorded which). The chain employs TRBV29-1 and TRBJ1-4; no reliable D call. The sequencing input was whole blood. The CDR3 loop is CSVEVPVPWGKLFF. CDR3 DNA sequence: TGCAGCGTTGAAGTGCCGGTGCCCTGGGGAAAACTGTTTTTT.